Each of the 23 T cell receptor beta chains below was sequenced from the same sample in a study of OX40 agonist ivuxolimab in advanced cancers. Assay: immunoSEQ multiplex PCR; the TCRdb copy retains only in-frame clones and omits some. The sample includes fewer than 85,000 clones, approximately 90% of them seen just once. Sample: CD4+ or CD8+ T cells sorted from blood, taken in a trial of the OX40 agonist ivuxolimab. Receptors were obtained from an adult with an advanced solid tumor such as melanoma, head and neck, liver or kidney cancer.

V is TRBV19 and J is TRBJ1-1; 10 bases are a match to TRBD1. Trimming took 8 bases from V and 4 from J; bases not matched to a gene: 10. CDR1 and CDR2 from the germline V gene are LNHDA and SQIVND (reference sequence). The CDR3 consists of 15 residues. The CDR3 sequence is CASVIGDRGSTEAFF. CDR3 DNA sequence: TGTGCCAGTGTGATAGGGGACAGGGGTTCCACTGAAGCTTTCTTT.

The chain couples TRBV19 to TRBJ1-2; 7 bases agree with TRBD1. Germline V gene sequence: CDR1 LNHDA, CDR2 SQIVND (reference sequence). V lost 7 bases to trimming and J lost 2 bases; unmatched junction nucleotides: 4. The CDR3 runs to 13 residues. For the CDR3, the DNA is TGTGCCAGTACCGAGGGACAGAACTATGGCTACACCTTC. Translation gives CASTEGQNYGYTF.

The chain's CDR3 is CASSRQGPQEQYF. The CDR3, as DNA: TGCGCCAGCTCAAGACAGGGACCACAGGAGCAGTACTTC. The rearrangement joins TRBV10-2 to TRBJ2-7, with TRBD1 identical over 7 bases. Germline trimming cut 8 bases from V and 7 bases from J; bases unmatched to any gene: 11. CDR1 and CDR2 from the germline V gene are WSHSY and SAAADI. This CDR3 is built from 13 residues.

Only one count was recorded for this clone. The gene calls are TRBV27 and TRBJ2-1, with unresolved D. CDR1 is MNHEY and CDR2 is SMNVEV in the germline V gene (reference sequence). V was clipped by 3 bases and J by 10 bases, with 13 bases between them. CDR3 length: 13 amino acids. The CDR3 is CASSFPHGREQFF. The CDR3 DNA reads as TGTGCCAGCAGTTTCCCCCATGGAAGGGAGCAGTTCTTC.

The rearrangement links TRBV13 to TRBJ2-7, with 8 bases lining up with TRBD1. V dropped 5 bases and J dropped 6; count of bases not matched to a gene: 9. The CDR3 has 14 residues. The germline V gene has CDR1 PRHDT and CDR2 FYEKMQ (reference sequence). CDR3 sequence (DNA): TGTGCCAGCAGCCTGCCTCGACAGGGGAGCGAGCAGTACTTC. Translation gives CASSLPRQGSEQYF.

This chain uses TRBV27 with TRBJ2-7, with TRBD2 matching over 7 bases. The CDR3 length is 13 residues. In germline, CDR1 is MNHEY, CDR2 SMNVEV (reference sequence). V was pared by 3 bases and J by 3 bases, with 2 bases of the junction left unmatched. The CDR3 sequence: CASSLGGFYEQYF. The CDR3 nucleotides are TGTGCCAGCAGTTTGGGGGGGTTCTACGAGCAGTACTTC.

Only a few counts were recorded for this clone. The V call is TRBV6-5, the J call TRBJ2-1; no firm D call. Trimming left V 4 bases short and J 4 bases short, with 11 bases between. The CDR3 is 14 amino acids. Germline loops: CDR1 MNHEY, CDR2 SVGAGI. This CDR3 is CASSSPRSYNEQFF. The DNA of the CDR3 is TGTGCCAGCAGTTCGCCTAGGTCATACAATGAGCAGTTCTTC.

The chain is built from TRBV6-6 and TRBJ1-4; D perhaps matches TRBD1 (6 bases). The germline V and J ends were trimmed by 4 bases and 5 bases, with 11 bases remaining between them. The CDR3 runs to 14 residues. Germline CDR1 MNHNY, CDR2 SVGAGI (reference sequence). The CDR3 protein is CASSSVGANEKLFF. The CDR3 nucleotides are TGTGCCAGCAGTTCGGTGGGGGCAAATGAAAAACTGTTTTTT.

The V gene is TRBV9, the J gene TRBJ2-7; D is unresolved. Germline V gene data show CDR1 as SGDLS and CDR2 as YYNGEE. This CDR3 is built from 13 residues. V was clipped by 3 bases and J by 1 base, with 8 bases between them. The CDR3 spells CASSESVSYEQYF. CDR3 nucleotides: TGTGCCAGCAGCGAAAGCGTTTCCTACGAGCAGTACTTC. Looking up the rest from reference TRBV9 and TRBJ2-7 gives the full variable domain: DSGVTQTPKHLITATGQRVTLRCSPRSGDLSVYWYQQSLDQGLQFLIQYYNGEERAKGNILERFSAQQFPDLHSELNLSSLELGDSALYFCASSESVSYEQYFGPGTRLTVT.

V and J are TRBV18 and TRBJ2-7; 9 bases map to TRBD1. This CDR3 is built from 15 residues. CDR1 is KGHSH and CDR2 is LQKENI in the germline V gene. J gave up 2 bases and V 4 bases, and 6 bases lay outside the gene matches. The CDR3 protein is CASSQRTGVAYEQYF. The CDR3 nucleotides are TGTGCCAGCTCACAGAGGACAGGGGTTGCCTACGAGCAGTACTTC.

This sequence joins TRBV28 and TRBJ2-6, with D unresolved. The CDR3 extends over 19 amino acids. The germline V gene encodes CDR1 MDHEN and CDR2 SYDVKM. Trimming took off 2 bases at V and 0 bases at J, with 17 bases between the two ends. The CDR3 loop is CASSLRRIQSYSGANVLTF. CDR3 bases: TGTGCCAGCAGTTTACGGAGAATACAGTCCTACTCTGGGGCCAACGTCCTGACTTTC.

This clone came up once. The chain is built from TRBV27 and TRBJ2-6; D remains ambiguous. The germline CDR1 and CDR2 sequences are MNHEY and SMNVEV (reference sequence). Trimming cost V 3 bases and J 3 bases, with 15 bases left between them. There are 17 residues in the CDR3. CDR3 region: CASSLALQSFGANVLTF. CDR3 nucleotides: TGTGCCAGCAGTTTGGCGTTACAGTCCTTTGGGGCCAACGTCCTGACTTTC.

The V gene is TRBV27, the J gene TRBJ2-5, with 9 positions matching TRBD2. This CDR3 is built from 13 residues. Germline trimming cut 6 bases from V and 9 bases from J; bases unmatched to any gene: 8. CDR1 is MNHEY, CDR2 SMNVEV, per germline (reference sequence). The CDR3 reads CASSLAGQSAQYF. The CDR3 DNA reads TGTGCCAGCAGCCTAGCGGGGCAATCGGCCCAGTACTTC.

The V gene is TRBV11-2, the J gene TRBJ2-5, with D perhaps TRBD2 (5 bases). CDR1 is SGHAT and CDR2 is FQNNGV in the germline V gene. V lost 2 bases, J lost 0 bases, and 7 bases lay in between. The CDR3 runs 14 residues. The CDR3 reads CASSLTSYQETQYF. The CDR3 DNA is TGTGCCAGCAGCTTAACTAGTTACCAAGAGACCCAGTACTTC.

The CDR3 bases are TGTGCCAGCAGCTCAAGGGACGGTAGCAATCAGCCCCAGCATTTT. This translates into CASSSRDGSNQPQHF. The rearrangement links TRBV7-2 to TRBJ1-5; D is perhaps TRBD1 (5 bases). CDR3 length equals 15 residues. Germline CDR1 SGHTA, CDR2 FQGNSA. The ends were cut back, 4 bases at V and 0 bases at J, with 10 bases in the middle. The full variable domain, in which reference TRBV7-2 and TRBJ1-5 provide the parts outside the CDR3, is GAGVSQSPSNKVTEKGKDVELRCDPISGHTALYWYRQSLGQGLEFLIYFQGNSAPDKSGLPSDRFSAERTGGSVSTLTIQRTQQEDSAVYLCASSSRDGSNQPQHFGDGTRLSIL.

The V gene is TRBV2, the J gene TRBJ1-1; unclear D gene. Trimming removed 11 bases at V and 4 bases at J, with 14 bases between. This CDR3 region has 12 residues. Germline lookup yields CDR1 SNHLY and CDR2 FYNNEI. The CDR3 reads CAGTPEGTEAFF. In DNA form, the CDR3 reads TGTGCCGGAACCCCAGAGGGCACTGAAGCTTTCTTT.

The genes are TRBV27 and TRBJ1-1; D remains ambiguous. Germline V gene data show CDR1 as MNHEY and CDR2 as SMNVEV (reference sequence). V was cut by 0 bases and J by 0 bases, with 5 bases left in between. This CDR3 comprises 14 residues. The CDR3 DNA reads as TGTGCCAGCAGTTTATCTCTGGTGAACACTGAAGCTTTCTTT. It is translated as CASSLSLVNTEAFF.

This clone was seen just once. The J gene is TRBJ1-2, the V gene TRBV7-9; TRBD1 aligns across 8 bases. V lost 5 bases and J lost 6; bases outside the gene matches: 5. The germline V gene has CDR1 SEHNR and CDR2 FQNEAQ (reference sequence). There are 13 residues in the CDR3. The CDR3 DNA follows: TGTGCCAGCAGCCCGGACAGGGTCGATGGCTACACCTTC. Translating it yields CASSPDRVDGYTF.

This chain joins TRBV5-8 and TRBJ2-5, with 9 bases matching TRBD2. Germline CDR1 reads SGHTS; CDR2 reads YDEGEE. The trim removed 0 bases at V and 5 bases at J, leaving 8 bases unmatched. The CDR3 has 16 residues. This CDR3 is CASSLALAGVHETQYF. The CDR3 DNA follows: TGTGCCAGCAGCTTGGCCTTAGCGGGAGTACACGAGACCCAGTACTTC.

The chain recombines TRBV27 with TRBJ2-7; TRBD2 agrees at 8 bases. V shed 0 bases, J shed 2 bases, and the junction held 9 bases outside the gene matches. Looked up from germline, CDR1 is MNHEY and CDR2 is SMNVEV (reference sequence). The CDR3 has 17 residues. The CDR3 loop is CASSLSPGTSVTYEQYF. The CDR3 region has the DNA TGTGCCAGCAGTTTATCCCCCGGGACTAGTGTGACCTACGAGCAGTACTTC.

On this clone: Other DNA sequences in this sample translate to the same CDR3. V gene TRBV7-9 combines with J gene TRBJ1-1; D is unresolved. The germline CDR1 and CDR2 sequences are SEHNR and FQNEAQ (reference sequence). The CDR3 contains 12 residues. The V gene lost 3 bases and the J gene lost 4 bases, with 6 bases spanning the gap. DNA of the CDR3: TGTGCCAGCAGCTTTGAAACCACTGAAGCTTTCTTT. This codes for CASSFETTEAFF.

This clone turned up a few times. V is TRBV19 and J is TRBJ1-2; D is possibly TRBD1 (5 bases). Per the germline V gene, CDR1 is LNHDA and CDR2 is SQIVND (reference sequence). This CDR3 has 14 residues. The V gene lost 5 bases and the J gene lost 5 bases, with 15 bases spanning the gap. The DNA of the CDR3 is TGTGCCAGTAGTTACGATCTGGACATGTATGGCTACACCTTC. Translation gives CASSYDLDMYGYTF.

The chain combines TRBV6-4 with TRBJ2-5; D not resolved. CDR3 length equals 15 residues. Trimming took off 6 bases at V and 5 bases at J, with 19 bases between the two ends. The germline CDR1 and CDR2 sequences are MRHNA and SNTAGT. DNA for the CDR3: TGTGCCAGCAGCTTGACTGGCGGAGCGTGGGAGACCCAGTACTTC. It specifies CASSLTGGAWETQYF.